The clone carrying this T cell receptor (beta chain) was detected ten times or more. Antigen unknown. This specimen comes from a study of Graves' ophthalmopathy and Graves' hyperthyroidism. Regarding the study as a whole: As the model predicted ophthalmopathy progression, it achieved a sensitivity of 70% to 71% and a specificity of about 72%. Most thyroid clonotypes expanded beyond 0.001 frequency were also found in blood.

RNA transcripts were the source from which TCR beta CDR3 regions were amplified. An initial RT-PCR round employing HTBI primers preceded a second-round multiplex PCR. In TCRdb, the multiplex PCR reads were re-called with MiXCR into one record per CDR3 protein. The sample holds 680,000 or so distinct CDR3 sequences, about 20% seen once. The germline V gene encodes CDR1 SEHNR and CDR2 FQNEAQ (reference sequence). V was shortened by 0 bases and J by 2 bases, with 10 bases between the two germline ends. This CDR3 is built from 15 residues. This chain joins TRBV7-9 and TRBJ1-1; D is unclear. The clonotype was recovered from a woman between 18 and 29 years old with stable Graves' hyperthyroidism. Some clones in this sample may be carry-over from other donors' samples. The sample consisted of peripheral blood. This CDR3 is CASSLAWQTNTEAFF. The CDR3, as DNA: TGTGCCAGCAGCTTAGCGTGGCAAACCAACACTGAAGCTTTCTTT.